Listed below are T cell receptor beta chains from one sample, sequenced in a study of blood T cell repertoires in COVID-19. Sequencing used immunoSEQ multiplex PCR; TCRdb keeps in-frame clones, though not all of them. This repertoire shows about 190,000 clones, roughly 80% found once; its top ten account for 6% to 8.5%. Sequenced sample: peripheral blood. These receptor sequences come from a man aged 55 to 69 with acute or convalescent COVID-19. Both conserved end residues are part of each CDR3. D genes are given only for firm matches. The size field is filled for only some rows; it gives once, few, many or a size class.

j_call,cdr3_length,v_call,d_call,clone_size,cdr3_nt,cdr3_aa
TRBJ2-7,14,TRBV6-5,TRBD1,NA,TGTGCCAGCAGTAAACCGACAGGGTCCTACGAGCAGTACTTC,CASSKPTGSYEQYF
TRBJ1-2,14,TRBV7-9,NA,NA,TGTGCCAGCAGCTTAGGGTGGTCCGCTAAAGGCTACACCTTC,CASSLGWSAKGYTF
TRBJ1-3,15,TRBV21-1,NA,NA,TGTGCCAGCAGCCTACCCCAGGGGTCTGGAAACACCATATATTTT,CASSLPQGSGNTIYF
TRBJ1-2,14,TRBV19,NA,NA,TGTGCCAGTAGTAACCACAGGGCTTCTATGGGCTACACCTTC,CASSNHRASMGYTF
TRBJ1-5,15,TRBV19,TRBD1,NA,TGTGCCAGTAGTCCTTGGGGACAGGGCCATCAGCCCCAGCATTTT,CASSPWGQGHQPQHF
TRBJ1-2,14,TRBV6-5,NA,NA,TGTGCCAGCACCTCCCTACAGGGAGACTATGGCTACACCTTC,CASTSLQGDYGYTF
TRBJ2-3,12,TRBV10-3,NA,once,TGTGCCATCAGTGGAGGCACAGATACGCAGTATTTT,CAISGGTDTQYF
TRBJ1-1,12,TRBV10-2,NA,NA,TGCGCCAGCAAGGGAGGGAACACTGAAGCTTTCTTT,CASKGGNTEAFF
TRBJ1-5,16,TRBV7-2,TRBD1,NA,TGTGCCAGCAGCCACGGGACAGGGGCAGTAATTCAGCCCCAGCATTTT,CASSHGTGAVIQPQHF
TRBJ2-5,13,TRBV19,TRBD1,NA,TGTGCCAGTAGTATCAGGGGGCGGGAGACCCAGTACTTC,CASSIRGRETQYF
TRBJ2-5,15,TRBV28,TRBD2,few,TGTGCCAGCAGCAGTAGCGGGAGCTTGAGAGAGACCCAGTACTTC,CASSSSGSLRETQYF
TRBJ2-1,15,TRBV4-2,TRBD2,NA,TGTGCCAGCGGCACCGGGACTAGCGTCTACAATGAGCAGTTCTTC,CASGTGTSVYNEQFF
TRBJ2-3,14,TRBV7-2,TRBD2,NA,TGTGCCAGCAGCCGGGGGGGCCCCACAGATACGCAGTATTTT,CASSRGGPTDTQYF
TRBJ2-1,14,TRBV6-5,TRBD2,NA,TGTGCCAGCAAACCGGGACTAGCGACGGATGAGCAGTTCTTC,CASKPGLATDEQFF
TRBJ2-5,14,TRBV6-1,TRBD1,NA,TGTGCCAGCAGTGAGATACAGGGGATTGGGACCCAGTACTTC,CASSEIQGIGTQYF
TRBJ1-1,13,TRBV24-1,NA,NA,TGTGCCACCAGTGACCCTCGACAGTCTGCAGCTTTCTTT,CATSDPRQSAAFF
TRBJ1-5,13,TRBV6-4,NA,NA,TGTGCCAGCAGTGCACAGGTGGGCCAGCCCCAGCATTTT,CASSAQVGQPQHF
TRBJ2-7,13,TRBV18,NA,NA,TGTGCCAGCTCACGGGGACTGAACTACGAGCAGTACTTC,CASSRGLNYEQYF
TRBJ2-1,15,TRBV29-1,TRBD1,once,TGCAGCGTTGATATCTGGGACAGGGGCCACAATGAGCAGTTCTTC,CSVDIWDRGHNEQFF
TRBJ1-2,15,TRBV7-2,NA,NA,TGTGCCAGCAGCTCGGGTAGCAGGGGAGGGTATGGCTACACCTTC,CASSSGSRGGYGYTF
TRBJ2-7,13,TRBV6-5,NA,NA,TGTGCCAGCGGGAGTCGGGGGTCCTACGAGCAGTACTTC,CASGSRGSYEQYF
TRBJ1-2,15,TRBV27,NA,NA,TGTGCCAGCAGTCTCGGGACTGACGGACGGTATGGCTACACCTTC,CASSLGTDGRYGYTF
TRBJ2-2,16,TRBV19,TRBD1,NA,TGTGCCAGTGTTGGAGTCGAGGGGGCCTACACCGGGGAGCTGTTTTTT,CASVGVEGAYTGELFF
TRBJ2-1,15,TRBV6-1,TRBD2,NA,TGTGCCAGCAGTGAGGGGACTAGCGGATACAATGAGCAGTTCTTC,CASSEGTSGYNEQFF
TRBJ1-5,15,TRBV28,NA,NA,TGTGCCAGCAGTAGGGAGGGAGTAAGCAATCAGCCCCAGCATTTT,CASSREGVSNQPQHF
TRBJ2-7,12,TRBV29-1,NA,NA,TGCAGCGTTGCACAGGGCGACGACGAGCAGTACTTC,CSVAQGDDEQYF
TRBJ2-3,13,TRBV5-1,TRBD1,NA,TGCGCCAGCAGCACAGGGGGCACAGATACGCAGTATTTT,CASSTGGTDTQYF
TRBJ1-2,14,TRBV13,NA,NA,TGTGCCAGCAGCCTCCGACAAGATGGATATGGCTACACCTTC,CASSLRQDGYGYTF
TRBJ2-1,15,TRBV7-8,NA,once,TGTGCCAGCAGCTTAAGTCGGGGGTCCTACAATGAGCAGTTCTTC,CASSLSRGSYNEQFF
TRBJ2-7,15,TRBV5-6,TRBD1,NA,TGTGCCAGCAGCCCAGGGGGCGTCGCTTGGTTCGAGCAGTACTTC,CASSPGGVAWFEQYF
TRBJ2-1,15,TRBV10-3,NA,NA,TGTGCCATCAGTGATTCACTAAGCTCCTACAATGAGCAGTTCTTC,CAISDSLSSYNEQFF
TRBJ2-5,12,TRBV30,NA,once,TGTGCCTGGAGTGCCTCTATGGAGACCCAGTACTTC,CAWSASMETQYF
TRBJ2-7,14,TRBV30,TRBD2,NA,TGTGCCTGGAGTGCGACTAGCGGGGCCTACGAGCAGTACTTC,CAWSATSGAYEQYF
TRBJ1-2,14,TRBV7-8,NA,many,TGTGCCAGCAGCTTAGACGCAGTTAACTATGGCTACACCTTC,CASSLDAVNYGYTF
TRBJ2-1,15,TRBV19,NA,NA,TGTGCCAGTAGTATAAGACTAGTTCCCGCCAATGAGCAGTTCTTC,CASSIRLVPANEQFF
TRBJ2-6,18,TRBV4-3,NA,NA,TGCGCCAGCAGCCAAGATAAAAGGGGCAGCCCTGGGGCCAACGTCCTGACTTTC,CASSQDKRGSPGANVLTF
TRBJ2-1,15,TRBV6-5,TRBD2,NA,TGTGCCAGCAGTTCCGTAGCGGGGGGGAGGCATGAGCAGTTCTTC,CASSSVAGGRHEQFF
TRBJ1-2,14,TRBV7-2,NA,NA,TGTGCCAGCAGCTTACCGCAGGGCTTGTATGGCTACACCTTC,CASSLPQGLYGYTF
TRBJ1-1,14,TRBV7-2,TRBD1,NA,TGTGCCAGCAGCGGAAGACAGGGTGTCACTGAAGCTTTCTTT,CASSGRQGVTEAFF